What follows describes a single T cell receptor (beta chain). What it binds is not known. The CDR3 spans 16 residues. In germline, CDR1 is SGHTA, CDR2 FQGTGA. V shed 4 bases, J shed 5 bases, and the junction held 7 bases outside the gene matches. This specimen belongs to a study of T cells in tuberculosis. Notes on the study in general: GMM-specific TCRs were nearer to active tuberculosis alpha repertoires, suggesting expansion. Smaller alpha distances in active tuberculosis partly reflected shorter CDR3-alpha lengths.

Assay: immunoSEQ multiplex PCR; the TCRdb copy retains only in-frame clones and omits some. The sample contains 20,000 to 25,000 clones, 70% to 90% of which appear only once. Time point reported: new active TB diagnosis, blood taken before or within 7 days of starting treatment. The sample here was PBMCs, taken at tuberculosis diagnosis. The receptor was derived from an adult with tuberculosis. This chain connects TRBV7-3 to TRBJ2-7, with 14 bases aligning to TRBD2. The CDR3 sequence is CASSSGTSGSMNEQYF. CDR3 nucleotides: TGTGCCAGCAGCTCTGGGACTAGCGGGAGTATGAACGAGCAGTACTTC.